This record covers a single TCR beta chain. What antigen it recognizes has not been identified. There are no base qualities to consult, and no much larger clone falls within one base. The library was obtained by the immunoSEQ multiplex PCR assay. The multiplex PCR relied on a mix of 60 forward primers for TCR Vbeta segments and 13 reverse primers for TCR Jbeta segments. Amplification of the CDR3 region of rearranged TCR beta genes was performed with a multiplex PCR assay on genomic DNA. The amplified TCR beta libraries were sequenced on the Illumina HiSeq System as 87-base-pair reads. Concerning the study's data processing: In a later analysis, tens of millions of unique TCR beta chains were counted across the 650 to 750 repertoires, and around 11 million of these chains were shared by at least two donors. Raw reads were error-corrected and collapsed into unique sequences by a nearest-neighbor algorithm in which closely related sequences were merged to remove PCR and sequencing errors. V, D and J gene segments were assigned by aligning CDR3 sequences to IMGT reference sequences. For a sequence to be retained, a match of at least six nucleotides to both a V gene segment and a J gene segment was required. Rearrangements were classified as productive when the CDR3 lacked stop codons and remained in frame with V and J, and all other rearrangements were classified as non-productive. CDR3 was defined by IMGT convention, running from the second conserved V-encoded cysteine to the conserved J-encoded phenylalanine. Sequences without an unambiguous match to a single V gene segment were excluded from the earlier analysis of over 500 of the donors. An earlier analysis of 500 to 600 of the donors classified V segments as functional when productive rearrangements were above 56.7% and as segregating when the standard deviation between donors was above 5%. A statistical classification framework was built to diagnose cytomegalovirus status from the catalog of TCR beta chain sequences. In a later analysis, V and J genes were assigned by comparing TCR nucleotide sequences against IMGT/GENE-DB human TR gene sequences. The TCRdist pipeline was used in a later analysis to assign CDR3 sequences and most-parsimonious VDJ recombination scenarios. In a later analysis, each TCR beta chain was defined by its CDR3 amino acid sequence together with its V-gene family, and reads without a unique V-gene family were excluded. To address suspected cross-contamination and a sequencing artifact, a later analysis removed a few hundred highly shared, low-generation-probability nucleotide sequences. In a later analysis, a clonal expansion index was calculated for each public chain from normalized within-repertoire ranks of inferred template counts. Generation probabilities in a later analysis came from a VDJ recombination model fitted to out-of-frame rearrangements, and those results were checked against IGoR. A later analysis scored TCR-TCR, TCR-HLA and TCR-CMV co-occurrence with hypergeometric tests, applying a repertoire-size bias correction to TCR pairs. A later analysis estimated false discovery rates by permuting HLA or CMV assignments 20 times. In a later analysis, co-occurring TCRs were grouped using DBSCAN, with TCRdist sequence similarity added in when clustering inside HLA-allele-positive subsets. Co-occurrence clustering excluded repertoires with fewer than 30,000 or more than 120,000 public chains, plus five with anomalous nucleotide sharing. In its TCRdb copy, this immuneACCESS table keeps in-frame sequences only and misses some clones. Where compared with another copy, unresolved V genes explain less than half of these, and the others have no known cause. V and J calls and clone size are given by that table; D and trimming were obtained from the DNA. Present in this sample are around 180,000 clones, roughly 84% of which were seen just once. Of the sample, approximately 0.26% falls within the top ten clones.

The sample belongs to a study of cytomegalovirus exposure and HLA in healthy donors (dated by TCRdb to about 2017). In the study overall: In an earlier analysis of approximately 500 of the donors, less than 350 Gb of sequence data and some 120 million unique TCR beta sequences from some 170 million T cells were reported. An early release that covered more than 550 HLA-typed donors contained approximately 300 gigabases of sequencing data and tens of millions of unique TCR sequences. Of the roughly 400 genotyped donors, roughly 80% fell in the genetic ancestry cluster associated with self-reported Caucasian donors. The study aimed to test whether signatures of past pathogen exposure could be identified by cataloging public T cell receptors. The T cell repertoires of around 730 subjects were profiled by immunosequencing and related to cytomegalovirus serostatus. In addition to the first cohort of 666 subjects, a separate validation cohort of 120 different subjects was used. The study combined high-throughput TCR immunosequencing, statistical association of individual TCRs with disease status, and machine learning to predict cytomegalovirus infection status. A later analysis re-analyzed previously published TCR beta repertoires from approximately 670 donors and added high-resolution HLA genotyping to study TCR occurrence patterns. The later analysis used no new phenotypic data to find candidate immune exposures, relying instead on TCR beta sequences and their occurrence across donors. An earlier analysis of 500 to 650 of the donors applied high-throughput TCR beta sequencing to assess whether each TCR beta V gene segment acted as functional or pseudogenic. Alongside the repertoire data, information on donor age, sex, ethnicity and CMV serostatus was compiled. A later genetic analysis took genome-wide SNP genotypes for about 55% of the 666 donors and used that subset as a discovery cohort. All discovery cohort repertoires had been generated using a single sequencing platform. HLA typing included class I and class II loci at four-digit resolution. Typing coverage differed by locus: A, B, C, DRB1 and DQB1 were typed in roughly 629-640 donors, DQA1 in 522, DPA1 in 600 to 610, and DPB1 in approximately 450. Roughly 5 DR-DQ haplotypes were treated as single units for association and clustering because of strong linkage in the cohort. On average, approximately 250,000 unique TCR beta nucleotide sequences were sequenced per donor among a few hundred genotyped donors of the cohort, with around 19% of those sequences being non-productive. The full study reports these points: Most TCR sequences were seen in very few donors, while some public TCRs were found in many individuals. A further reported finding was that TCR beta sequences accurately predicted the HLA-A and HLA-B alleles for most subjects in the first cohort. A few of the identified cytomegalovirus-associated TCR beta chains were confirmed in vitro to be specific for cytomegalovirus antigens. This cohort had only TCR beta chains sequenced, and the lack of alpha or paired-chain data limited which features could be detected. The 87-base-pair reads could not distinguish some IMGT-functional V segments, including TRBV6-2 and TRBV6-3, so those segments were excluded. A group of highly shared sequence variants was considered likely to be a technical artifact of the sequencing pipeline. Roughly uniform sequencing depth across donors was assumed in presence/absence analyses, although this assumption may not hold. Specific HLA alleles were associated with roughly 17,000 TCR beta sequences at a false discovery rate of 0.05 in a later analysis. In a later analysis, HLA-associated TCR beta chains were found to be more clonally expanded and to have lower generation probabilities than equally common non-associated chains. HLA typing was unavailable for some donors at each locus, so association tests used only the typed subset. The classifier was reported to diagnose cytomegalovirus status with high specificity and sensitivity in both the original and validation cohorts. The only immune exposure information available for the cohort was CMV serostatus. In the study, some 160 TCR beta chains were listed as associated with cytomegalovirus. Correlated functional status among segregating V segments might be attributable to linkage disequilibrium, but an unknown experimental factor could not be ruled out. A later analysis found that most CMV-associated TCR beta chains appeared HLA-restricted, with HLA associations seemingly driven largely by CMV exposure. According to a later analysis, parvovirus B19, influenza, CMV and Epstein-Barr virus appeared linked to several top co-occurrence clusters. Fewer than 20 rarely observed V segments, including chromosome 9 orphons, were excluded from the earlier analysis of some 590 of the donors because counts were too low. When HLA alleles, especially DR and DQ, strongly co-occurred, attributing TCR associations to individual alleles was difficult. In an earlier analysis of 500 to 650 of the donors, most TCR beta V segments appeared in productive rearrangements about 90% or about 30% of the time, broadly matching IMGT annotations. In a later genetic analysis, fewer N-insertions in productive TCRs were reported among donors in an Asian-associated ancestry cluster than the 666-donor mean. The authors suggested that the approach could potentially be extended to other disease states and immunological phenotypes. V-gene and J-gene trimming of TCR beta chains was associated with a missense DCLRE1C variant in a later genetic analysis, and the association was replicated in an independent cohort. According to a later analysis, TCR association rates differed among HLA loci, with DRB1 alleles showing the most associated TCRs and HLA-C alleles showing the fewest.

The cohort comprised fewer than 700 healthy bone marrow donors. At the time of sampling, all cohort members were nominally healthy, though unrecorded immune exposures were likely present. The donor tested CMV seronegative, placing the donor among the roughly 340 seronegative members of the cohort. A peripheral blood sample was collected from each donor, and TCR beta sequencing was performed on peripheral blood mononuclear cells. The Qiagen DNeasy Blood Extraction Kit was used to extract genomic DNA from the blood cell samples. The CDR3, from cysteine to phenylalanine, totals 15 residues. Only CDR3 DNA remains: 45 bases, in frame from the first base. V is trimmed back by 1 base and J by 7 bases, and the junction contains 10 bases that no gene match accounts for. The germline V gene encodes CDR1 SGHNT and CDR2 YENEEA.

The specimen was PBMCs. The chain employs TRBV11-3 and TRBJ2-7, and TRBD1 aligns with 7 junction nucleotides. The receptor was derived from a boy aged 5-17 years in good health and CMV-seronegative. The nucleotides are TGTGCCAGCAGCTTAGGGGACAGCGGCGTGAGGGAGCAGTACTTC. This encodes CASSLGDSGVREQYF. The variable domain in full, with residues beyond the CDR3 obtained from the reference TRBV11-3 and TRBJ2-7 genes, is EAGVVQSPRYKIIEKKQPVAFWCNPISGHNTLYWYLQNLGQGPELLIRYENEEAVDDSQLPKDRFSAERLKGVDSTLKIQPAELGDSAVYLCASSLGDSGVREQYFGPGTRLTVT.